One sample yielded the 14 T cell receptor beta chains listed below, sequenced in a study of shared T cell receptors in the human thymus. Profiled with immunoSEQ multiplex PCR; TCRdb holds only in-frame clones, not every one. The sample carries over 650,000 clones, around 87% recorded once. A further study also used this sample, focusing on human thymus T cells.

Material for sequencing was thymocytes. These receptors were obtained from a boy under three years old with a congenital heart defect.

The chain carries TRBV29-1 and TRBJ1-2; D is perhaps TRBD1 (5 bases). Germline V gene sequence: CDR1 SQVTM, CDR2 ANQGSEA. The CDR3 runs 15 residues. The germline V and J ends were trimmed by 2 bases and 3 bases, with 16 bases remaining between them. CDR3 coding DNA: TGCAGCGTTGAATTTGTGGACACACCCCACTATGGCTACACCTTC. Protein: CSVEFVDTPHYGYTF.

The chain carries TRBV15 and TRBJ2-1; 10 bases are a match to TRBD2. The V and J ends lost 0 bases and 7 bases, in that order; junction bases with no gene match: 9. The CDR3 runs to 17 residues. The V gene's germline CDR1 is LNHNV and CDR2 YYDKDF (reference sequence). The CDR3 region has the DNA TGTGCCACCAGCAGAGATAGCTTCCTAGCGGGGGAAAATGAGCAGTTCTTC. Translation: CATSRDSFLAGENEQFF. Supplemented by reference TRBV15 and TRBJ2-1, the full variable domain reads DAMVIQNPRYQVTQFGKPVTLSCSQTLNHNVMYWYQQKSSQAPKLLFHYYDKDFNNEADTPDNFQSRRPNTSFCFLDIRSPGLGDTAMYLCATSRDSFLAGENEQFFGPGTRLTVL.

The chain combines TRBV4-1 with TRBJ1-1; no clear D gene. Germline V gene lookup returns CDR1 MGHRA and CDR2 YSYEKL. The CDR3 runs to 19 residues. V was clipped by 0 bases and J by 0 bases, with 20 bases between them. The CDR3, as DNA: TGCGCCAGCAGCCAAGAGGGAGGGCAGGATCCCCCTATGAACACTGAAGCTTTCTTT. Translation: CASSQEGGQDPPMNTEAFF.

This chain links TRBV28 with TRBJ2-2; D is undetermined. The CDR3 is 13 residues long. Trimming shortened V by 7 bases and J by 2 bases, and 8 bases separated the two germline ends. CDR1 is MDHEN, CDR2 SYDVKM, per germline. CDR3 residues: CASTQANTGELFF. CDR3 coding DNA: TGTGCCAGCACCCAGGCTAACACCGGGGAGCTGTTTTTT.

The chain links TRBV11-2 to TRBJ2-7, with a tentative D call TRBD2 (5 bases). Germline loops: CDR1 SGHAT, CDR2 FQNNGV. The CDR3 covers 11 residues. The germline V and J ends were trimmed by 5 bases and 10 bases, with 12 bases remaining between them. The CDR3, as DNA: TGTGCCAGCAGCCCTGAGAGGGTTCAGTACTTC. Translating it yields CASSPERVQYF.

This clone has more than one count but fewer than ten. The chain recombines TRBV28 with TRBJ1-3; D not certain. Germline CDR1 and CDR2: MDHEN and SYDVKM. The CDR3 runs to 14 residues. The ends were cut back, 1 base at V and 3 bases at J, with 7 bases in the middle. The CDR3 DNA is TGTGCCAGCAGTTTATCAGGAGGTGGAAACACCATATATTTT. Translated: CASSLSGGGNTIYF.

The rearrangement joins TRBV14 to TRBJ2-7; D is unclear. Trimming stripped 3 bases from V and 0 bases from J, with 6 bases between. This CDR3 has 13 residues. Germline CDR1 and CDR2: SGHDN and FVKESK. The chain's CDR3 is CASSHSSSYEQYF. DNA of the CDR3: TGTGCCAGCAGCCATAGCAGCTCCTACGAGCAGTACTTC.

This chain links TRBV6-5 with TRBJ2-3, with 9 positions matching TRBD2. Germline CDR1 MNHEY, CDR2 SVGAGI. The CDR3 loop spans 15 amino acids. With V trimmed by 3 bases and J by 5 bases, 6 bases remained unmatched. The CDR3 loop is CASSYYASGEDTQYF. The CDR3 DNA follows: TGTGCCAGCAGTTATTATGCTAGCGGGGAAGATACGCAGTATTTT.

V gene TRBV2 combines with J gene TRBJ1-5; D gene unclear. V was clipped by 6 bases and J by 0 bases, with 9 bases between them. The CDR3 is 14 residues long. Germline V gene lookup returns CDR1 SNHLY and CDR2 FYNNEI. CDR3 protein: CASRARFSNQPQHF. CDR3 coding DNA: TGTGCCAGCAGAGCCAGGTTTAGCAATCAGCCCCAGCATTTT.

CDR3 sequence reads: CASSQARQTGDWSNTIYF. The CDR3 nucleotides read TGTGCCAGCAGCCAAGCCCGCCAGACAGGGGACTGGTCAAACACCATATATTTT. This chain connects TRBV4-2 to TRBJ1-3, with 8 nucleotides matching TRBD1. Germline V gene sequence: CDR1 LGHNA, CDR2 YNFKEQ. J gave up 6 bases and V 1 base, and 14 bases lay outside the gene matches. This CDR3 contains 18 residues.

The rearrangement uses TRBV14 and TRBJ2-1, with a weak D call TRBD2 (6 bases). Germline V lookup: CDR1 SGHDN, CDR2 FVKESK. The CDR3 runs to 17 residues. V was clipped by 0 bases and J by 2 bases, with 14 bases between them. CDR3: CASSQDTRRGTYNEQFF. As DNA, the CDR3 is TGTGCCAGCAGCCAAGATACTCGGCGCGGGACCTACAATGAGCAGTTCTTC.

The chain combines TRBV15 with TRBJ2-1; 10 nucleotides align to TRBD1. The J segment lost 5 bases and the V segment lost 0 bases, leaving 4 bases of the junction unmatched. Germline V gives CDR1 LNHNV, CDR2 YYDKDF (reference sequence). This CDR3 contains 16 residues. CDR3 protein: CATSRDPGQGNNEQFF. CDR3 DNA sequence: TGTGCCACCAGCAGAGACCCGGGACAGGGGAACAATGAGCAGTTCTTC.

DNA of the CDR3: TGTGCCAGCAGCCCCGCGGAGAGGACAGGGCAAATTGGAGGGACGAATTCACCCCTCCACTTT. Protein: CASSPAERTGQIGGTNSPLHF. The chain employs TRBV4-2 and TRBJ1-6; 8 bases agree with TRBD1. Unmatched junction bases numbered 24, after V lost 4 bases and J lost 7 bases. Germline assignment: CDR1 LGHNA and CDR2 YNFKEQ. The CDR3 loop spans 21 amino acids.

This chain uses TRBV2 with TRBJ1-6; D gene unclear. CDR1 and CDR2 (germline): SNHLY, FYNNEI. The CDR3 is 15 amino acids. Trimming took 3 bases from V and 11 from J, leaving 17 bases between them. The CDR3 spells CASSESGELVAPLHF. CDR3 DNA: TGTGCCAGCAGTGAGAGTGGGGAGCTCGTGGCACCCCTCCACTTT.